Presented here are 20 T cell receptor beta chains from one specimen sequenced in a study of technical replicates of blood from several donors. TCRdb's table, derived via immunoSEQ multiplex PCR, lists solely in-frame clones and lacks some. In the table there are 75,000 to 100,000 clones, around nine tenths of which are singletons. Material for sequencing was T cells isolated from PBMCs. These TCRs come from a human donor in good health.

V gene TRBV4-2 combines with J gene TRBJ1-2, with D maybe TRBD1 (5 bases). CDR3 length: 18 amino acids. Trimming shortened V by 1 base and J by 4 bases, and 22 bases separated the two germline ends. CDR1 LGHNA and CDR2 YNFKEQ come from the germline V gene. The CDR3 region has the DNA TGTGCCAGCAGCCAAGGAGCGACCGGGACTGGCTATATCTATGGCTACACCTTC. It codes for CASSQGATGTGYIYGYTF.

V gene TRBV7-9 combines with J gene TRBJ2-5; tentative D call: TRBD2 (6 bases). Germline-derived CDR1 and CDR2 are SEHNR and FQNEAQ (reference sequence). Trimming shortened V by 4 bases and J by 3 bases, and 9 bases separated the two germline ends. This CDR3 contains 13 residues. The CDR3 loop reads CASSSVAEETQYF. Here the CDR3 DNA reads TGTGCCAGCAGCTCGGTAGCGGAAGAGACCCAGTACTTC.

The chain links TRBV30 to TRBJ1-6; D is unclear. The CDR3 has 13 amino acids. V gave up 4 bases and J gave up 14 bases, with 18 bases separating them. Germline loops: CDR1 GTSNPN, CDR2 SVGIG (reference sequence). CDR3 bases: TGTGCCTGGACAACTGGGAGCTATCGGGCCCTCCACTTT. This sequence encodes CAWTTGSYRALHF.

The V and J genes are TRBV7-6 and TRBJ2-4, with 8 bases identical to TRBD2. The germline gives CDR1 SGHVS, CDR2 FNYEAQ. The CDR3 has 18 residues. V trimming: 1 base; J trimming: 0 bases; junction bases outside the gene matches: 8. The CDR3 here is CASSLEPVAGIAKNIQYF. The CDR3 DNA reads TGTGCCAGCAGCTTAGAACCTGTAGCGGGGATAGCCAAAAACATTCAGTACTTC.

CDR3 residues: CASSLPGYSNQPQHF. The CDR3 coding sequence is TGTGCCAGCAGTCTCCCGGGATATAGCAATCAGCCCCAGCATTTT. This rearrangement joins TRBV28 to TRBJ1-5; D not resolved. In germline, CDR1 is MDHEN, CDR2 SYDVKM. Trimming removed 5 bases from V and 0 bases from J, with 11 bases in between. This CDR3 has 15 residues.

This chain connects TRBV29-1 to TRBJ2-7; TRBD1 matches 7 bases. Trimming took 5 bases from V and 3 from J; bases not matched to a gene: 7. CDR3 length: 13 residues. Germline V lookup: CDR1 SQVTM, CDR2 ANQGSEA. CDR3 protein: CSVLPQGVYEQYF. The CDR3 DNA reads TGCAGCGTTCTTCCTCAGGGGGTCTACGAGCAGTACTTC.

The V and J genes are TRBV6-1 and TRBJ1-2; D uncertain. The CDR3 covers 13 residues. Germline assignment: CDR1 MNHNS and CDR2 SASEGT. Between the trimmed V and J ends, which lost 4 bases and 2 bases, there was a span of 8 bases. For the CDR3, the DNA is TGTGCCAGCAGTGTCTTCCAGAACTATGGCTACACCTTC. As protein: CASSVFQNYGYTF.

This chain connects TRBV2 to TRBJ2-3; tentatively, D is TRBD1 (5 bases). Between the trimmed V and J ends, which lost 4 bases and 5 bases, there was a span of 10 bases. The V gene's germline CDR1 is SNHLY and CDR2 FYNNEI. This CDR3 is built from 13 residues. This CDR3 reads CASSGRGLDTQYF. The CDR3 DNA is TGTGCCAGCAGTGGTAGGGGCTTAGATACGCAGTATTTT.

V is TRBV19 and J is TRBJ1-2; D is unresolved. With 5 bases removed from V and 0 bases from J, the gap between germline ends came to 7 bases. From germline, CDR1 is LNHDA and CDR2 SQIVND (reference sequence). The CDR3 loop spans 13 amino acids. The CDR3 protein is CASSQIANYGYTF. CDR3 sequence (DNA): TGTGCCAGTAGTCAAATAGCTAACTATGGCTACACCTTC. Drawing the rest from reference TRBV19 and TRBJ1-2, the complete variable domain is DGGITQSPKYLFRKEGQNVTLSCEQNLNHDAMYWYRQDPGQGLRLIYYSQIVNDFQKGDIAEGYSVSREKKESFPLTVTSAQKNPTAFYLCASSQIANYGYTFGSGTRLTVV.

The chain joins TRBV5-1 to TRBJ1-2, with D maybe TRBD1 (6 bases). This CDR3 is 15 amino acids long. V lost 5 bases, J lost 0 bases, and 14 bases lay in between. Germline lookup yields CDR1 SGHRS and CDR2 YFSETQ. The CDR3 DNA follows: TGCGCCAGCAGATCGGGGACAACAGCTAACTATGGCTACACCTTC. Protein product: CASRSGTTANYGYTF.

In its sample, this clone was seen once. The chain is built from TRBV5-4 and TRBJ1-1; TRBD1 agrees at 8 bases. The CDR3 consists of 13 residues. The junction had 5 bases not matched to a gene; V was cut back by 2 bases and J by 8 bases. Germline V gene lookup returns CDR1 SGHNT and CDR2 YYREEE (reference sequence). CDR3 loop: CASSFGAGGEAFF. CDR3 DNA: TGTGCCAGCAGCTTCGGCGCAGGGGGCGAAGCTTTCTTT.

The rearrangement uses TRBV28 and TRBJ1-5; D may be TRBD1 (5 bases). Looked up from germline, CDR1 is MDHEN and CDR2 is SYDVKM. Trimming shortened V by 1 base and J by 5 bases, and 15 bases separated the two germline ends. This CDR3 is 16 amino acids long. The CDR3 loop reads CASSLYPRRDHQPQHF. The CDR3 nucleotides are TGTGCCAGCAGTTTATACCCACGGAGGGACCATCAGCCCCAGCATTTT.

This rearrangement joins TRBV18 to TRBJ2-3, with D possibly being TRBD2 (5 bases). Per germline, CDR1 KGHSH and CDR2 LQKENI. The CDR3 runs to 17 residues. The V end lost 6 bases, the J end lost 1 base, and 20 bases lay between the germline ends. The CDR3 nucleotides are TGTGCCAGCTCCTACAGCAGCGGCAGTCGAGGCACAGATACGCAGTATTTT. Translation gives CASSYSSGSRGTDTQYF.

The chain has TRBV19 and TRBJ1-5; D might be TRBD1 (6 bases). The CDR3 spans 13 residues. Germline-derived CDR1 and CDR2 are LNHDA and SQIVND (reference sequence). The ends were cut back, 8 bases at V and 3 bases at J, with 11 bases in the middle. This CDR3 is CASHHRDNQPQHF. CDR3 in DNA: TGTGCCAGTCACCACAGGGACAATCAGCCCCAGCATTTT.

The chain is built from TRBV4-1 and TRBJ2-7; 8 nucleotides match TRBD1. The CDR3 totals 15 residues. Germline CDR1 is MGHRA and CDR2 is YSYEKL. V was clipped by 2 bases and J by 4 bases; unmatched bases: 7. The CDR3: CASSQPGQARYEQYF. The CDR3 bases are TGCGCCAGCAGCCAACCGGGACAGGCGAGGTACGAGCAGTACTTC.

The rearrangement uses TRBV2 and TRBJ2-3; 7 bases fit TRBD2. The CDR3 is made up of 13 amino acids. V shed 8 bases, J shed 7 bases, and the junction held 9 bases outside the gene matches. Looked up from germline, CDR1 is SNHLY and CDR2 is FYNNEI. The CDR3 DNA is TGTGCCAGCGTCCCGGGACTATCTTATACGCAGTATTTT. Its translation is CASVPGLSYTQYF.

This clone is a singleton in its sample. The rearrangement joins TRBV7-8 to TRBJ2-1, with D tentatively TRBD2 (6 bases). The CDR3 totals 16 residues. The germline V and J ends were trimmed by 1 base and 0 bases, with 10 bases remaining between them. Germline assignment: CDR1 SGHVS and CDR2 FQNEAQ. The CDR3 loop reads CASSLVGGASYNEQFF. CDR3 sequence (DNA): TGTGCCAGCAGCTTAGTGGGCGGGGCCTCCTACAATGAGCAGTTCTTC.

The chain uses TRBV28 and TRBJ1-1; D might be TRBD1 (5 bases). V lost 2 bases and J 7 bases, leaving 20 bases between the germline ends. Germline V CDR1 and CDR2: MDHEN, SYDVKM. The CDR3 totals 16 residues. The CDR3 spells CASSLNDAGPLFEAFF. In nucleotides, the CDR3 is TGTGCCAGCAGTTTAAATGATGCGGGACCGCTTTTTGAAGCTTTCTTT.

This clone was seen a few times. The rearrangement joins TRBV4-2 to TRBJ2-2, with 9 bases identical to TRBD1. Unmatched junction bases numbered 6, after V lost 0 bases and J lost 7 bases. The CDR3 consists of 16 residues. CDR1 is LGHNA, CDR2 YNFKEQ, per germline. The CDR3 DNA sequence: TGTGCCAGCAGCCAAGATTCACAGGGGGCTGTCGGGGAGCTGTTTTTT. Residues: CASSQDSQGAVGELFF.

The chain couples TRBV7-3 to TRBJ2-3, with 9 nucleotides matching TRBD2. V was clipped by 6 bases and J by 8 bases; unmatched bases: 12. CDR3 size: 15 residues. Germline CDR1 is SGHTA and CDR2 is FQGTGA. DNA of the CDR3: TGTGCCAGCAGGACCCCGGGACTAGCTAGGGGTACGCAGTATTTT. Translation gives CASRTPGLARGTQYF.